This TCR beta chain was captured in a study of cytomegalovirus exposure and HLA in healthy donors. Looked up from germline, CDR1 is MNHEY and CDR2 is SVGAGI. J was trimmed by 0 bases and V by 6 bases; bases with no gene match: 3. The CDR3 extends over 14 amino acids. Primers included in the PCR were 60 Vbeta and 13 Jbeta primers. The assay was immunoSEQ multiplex PCR, and TCRdb's table has in-frame clones only and misses some. The sample has 100,000 to 150,000 clones, around 69% seen once; the top ten hold approximately 2.9%. Worth noting for this clone: The target antigen is unknown.

Study-level points and caveats: Later analysis identified several of the most significant clusters that appeared linked to common viral pathogens. A later analysis revealed that TCR association rates differed between HLA loci, peaking at DRB1 and bottoming out at HLA-C.

The specimen was PBMCs. The chain is built from TRBV6-5 and TRBJ2-7, with 9 bases matching TRBD1. This clonotype was sampled from a human donor in good health. The CDR3 DNA reads TGTGCCAGCAGACCGGGACAGGGCTCCTACGAGCAGTACTTC. Translated: CASRPGQGSYEQYF.